This T cell receptor beta chain was observed in a study of human CD8 memory T cell subsets (dated by TCRdb to the early 2020s). Background on the whole study: To assess clonal relationships, the TCRbeta repertoires of stem-like (TSTEM), progenitor exhausted-like (TPEX) and effector memory CD8+ T cell subsets were compared. TCRbeta repertoires were obtained from TSTEM, TPEX and effector memory subsets contributed by each of roughly 6 donors.

Summary of the overall study and its limitations: Similarly high normalized Shannon-Wiener diversity was shown by TSTEM and TPEX subsets, whereas comparatively lower diversity was seen in effector memory subsets. Only TCRbeta chains were sequenced, and repertoire comparisons were based on six donors, with testing performed by paired t-tests and Bonferroni correction. The stem-like TSTEM and TPEX subsets each shared clonotypes with effector memory cells, but the TSTEM and TPEX repertoires had minimal overlap with each other, suggesting distinct antigen spectra. Chao1 estimates suggested greater repertoire diversity in TSTEM than in TPEX subsets, potentially reflecting a broader range of specificities.

Stem-like memory CD8+ T cells (TSTEM) were defined as CCR7+ PD-1- TIGIT- cells. Peripheral blood mononuclear cells were isolated from healthy donor buffy coats by density gradient separation. The study enriched total CD8+ T cells through negative magnetic separation using EasySep or MojoSort CD8+ T cell isolation kits. An RNeasy Mini Kit was used to extract total RNA from duplicate vials of some 160,000 sorted CD8+ T cells per subset. PBMCs were used either fresh or after cryopreservation in fetal bovine serum containing approximately 11% DMSO. Fluorescence-activated cell sorting on a FACSAria III was used to sort CD8+ T cell subsets to purity. TCRdb names NextSeq 550 as the instrument used. A Human TCR Profiling Kit was used to prepare UMI-labeled 5' RACE TCRbeta libraries. The same number of PCR cycles was used to prepare all TCRbeta libraries in parallel. The original pipeline was this. Between 3,000 and 18,000 functional CDR3beta clonotypes were contained in each TCRbeta library. UMI extraction and consensus assembly used MIGEC 1.2.9, requiring at least three reads per UMI. MiXCR 3.0.3 was used to extract in-frame CDR3beta repertoires. After each sample was downsampled to 42,000 randomly selected UMIs, diversity metrics were computed in VDJtools 1.2.1. Repertoire overlap metrics D, R and F2 were calculated in VDJtools for the top 3,000 clones of each sample pair. Reprocessed by TCRdb, the reads give a single entry per CDR3 protein sequence, without DNA. TCRdb, not the original authors, processed these V and J calls. In this sample's table one finds roughly 7,000 distinct CDR3 sequences. Of the sample, around 25% falls within the top ten clones.

CDR1 SGHAT and CDR2 FQNNGV were looked up in the germline V gene. The CDR3 covers 13 residues, taking in both the cysteine and the phenylalanine. Only the protein is available. Its count unrecorded, this clonotype is medium-sized (0.01 to 0.1%) by frequency. Its recognized antigen is unknown. The TCR was taken from a human donor in good health. The V gene is TRBV11-2 and the J gene is TRBJ1-4. Source material: CD8+ stem-like memory T cells (TSCM and TCM) sorted from PBMCs. What the cell subset or site label conveys for this sample: stem-like memory CD8 T cells (TSTEM), CCR7+ PD-1- TIGIT-. The CDR3 region: CASRPFGGDGLFF. The CDR3 plus the reference TRBV11-2 and TRBJ1-4 genes for the other parts give the full variable domain: EAGVAQSPRYKIIEKRQSVAFWCNPISGHATLYWYQQILGQGPKLLIQFQNNGVVDDSQLPKDRFSAERLKGVDSTLKIQPAKLEDSAVYLCASRPFGGDGLFFGSGTQLSVL.